These 27 T cell receptor beta chains were all obtained from the same sample, sequenced in a study of early T cells in non-severe SARS-CoV-2 infection (dated by TCRdb to the early 2020s). The receptor library was made with 5' RACE. The instrument given in TCRdb is NextSeq 500. Using fastp at Q25 and MiXCR, TCRdb reprocessed the public reads and kept productive beta chains. Each entry merges the rows of one CDR3 protein and shows their most common DNA and genes. The sample table shows about 48,000 distinct CDR3 sequences, and 5% to 5.5% are seen once. The ten largest clones represent 5.4% of the sample. Specimen: whole blood, collected at baseline. Receptor source: an adult who was a healthcare worker with PCR-confirmed SARS-CoV-2 infection or an uninfected control (not recorded which).

At least ten counts were recorded for this clonotype. The rearrangement links TRBV28 to TRBJ2-3; TRBD2 matches 10 bases. This CDR3 is 17 amino acids long. J lost 6 bases, V lost 4 bases, and 13 bases had no gene match. Germline CDR1 is MDHEN and CDR2 is SYDVKM. The CDR3 DNA follows: TGTGCCAGCAGTTCCGCCCGGCTAGCGGGAGTGTCGGATACGCAGTATTTT. Translation: CASSSARLAGVSDTQYF. The whole variable domain, remainder taken from reference TRBV28 and TRBJ2-3, is DVKVTQSSRYLVKRTGEKVFLECVQDMDHENMFWYRQDPGLGLRLIYFSYDVKMKEKGDIPEGYSVSREKKERFSLILESASTNQTSMYLCASSSARLAGVSDTQYFGPGTRLTVL.

There are a few counts of this clonotype. The chain carries TRBV12-3 or TRBV12-4 and TRBJ2-4; 7 nucleotides align to TRBD2. V lost 2 bases and J lost 5; bases outside the gene matches: 12. This CDR3 has 17 amino acids. This chain's CDR3 is CASSLFSPGGGENIQYF. In DNA form, the CDR3 reads TGTGCCAGCAGTTTATTTTCGCCGGGAGGCGGGGAAAACATTCAGTACTTC.

This clonotype appeared many times. V is TRBV5-5 and J is TRBJ2-7; 9 nucleotides line up with TRBD2. V was pared by 4 bases and J by 2 bases, with 7 bases of the junction left unmatched. The CDR3 is 15 residues long. From germline, CDR1 is SGHKS and CDR2 YYEKEE (reference sequence). CDR3 coding DNA: TGTGCCAGCAGCCTAACCGGGACTAGCACCTACGAGCAGTACTTC. This translates into CASSLTGTSTYEQYF.

Many counts were recorded for this clonotype. The chain recombines TRBV4-1 with TRBJ1-4, with 7 positions matching TRBD1. V lost 4 bases to trimming and J lost 4 bases; unmatched junction nucleotides: 12. Germline CDR1 is MGHRA and CDR2 is YSYEKL. This CDR3 spans 17 amino acids. The CDR3 DNA is TGCGCCAGCAGCCTCCAGGGACCGGGACAGAATAATGAAAAACTGTTTTTT. Translation gives CASSLQGPGQNNEKLFF.

The sample holds many counts of this clonotype. The chain joins TRBV29-1 to TRBJ2-1; 8 bases agree with TRBD2. Germline V gene lookup returns CDR1 SQVTM and CDR2 ANQGSEA. J lost 7 bases, V lost 2 bases, and 7 bases had no gene match. The CDR3 is 14 residues long. The CDR3 loop is CSVEREGLGNEQFF. The CDR3 DNA follows: TGCAGCGTTGAACGGGAGGGCCTGGGGAATGAGCAGTTCTTC.

The V gene is TRBV2, the J gene TRBJ2-3, with D perhaps matching TRBD2 (6 bases). The CDR3 covers 15 residues. V lost 8 bases and J lost 3, with 18 bases in between. Germline V gene lookup returns CDR1 SNHLY and CDR2 FYNNEI. This CDR3 is CASLWRGFTTDTQYF. CDR3 nucleotides: TGTGCCAGCCTTTGGAGGGGTTTCACGACAGATACGCAGTATTTT.

This clonotype was observed at least ten times. V usage is TRBV25-1 and J usage is TRBJ2-5; D possibly corresponds to TRBD1 (5 bases). Germline CDR1 and CDR2: MGHDK and SYGVNS. This CDR3 contains 13 residues. Trimming pared 8 bases from V and 4 bases from J, leaving 14 bases between. Here the CDR3 reads CASGRMGRETQYF. Written as DNA, the CDR3 is TGTGCCAGCGGCCGGATGGGGCGAGAGACCCAGTACTTC.

This clonotype was found a few times. The V call is TRBV6-5, the J call TRBJ1-6; D not resolved. The CDR3 spans 13 residues. Trimming pared 5 bases from V and 8 bases from J, leaving 10 bases between. Germline V gene data show CDR1 as MNHEY and CDR2 as SVGAGI. CDR3 in DNA: TGTGCCAGCAGTGGAATAAGCGATTCACCCCTCCACTTT. It encodes CASSGISDSPLHF.

The V and J genes are TRBV10-1 and TRBJ2-1; 10 bases are shared with TRBD2. CDR1 WNHNN and CDR2 SYGVQD come from the germline V gene (reference sequence). J lost 5 bases, V lost 8 bases, and 9 bases had no gene match. CDR3 length: 15 amino acids. CDR3 nucleotides: TGCGCCAGCTCCAGTAGCGGGAGGTCCAACAATGAGCAGTTCTTC. Residues: CASSSSGRSNNEQFF.

This clonotype was detected only a few times. The rearrangement joins TRBV29-1 to TRBJ2-1, with 8 positions matching TRBD1. The CDR3 length is 14 residues. Germline CDR1 and CDR2: SQVTM and ANQGSEA. The V and J ends lost 7 bases and 2 bases, in that order; junction bases with no gene match: 7. CDR3 in DNA: TGCAGCGGCGACAGGGGCGATACCTACAATGAGCAGTTCTTC. As protein: CSGDRGDTYNEQFF.

This clonotype was detected ten times or more. The genes are TRBV3-1 and TRBJ2-7; D remains ambiguous. V lost 0 bases, J lost 3 bases, and 12 bases lay in between. This CDR3 comprises 15 residues. Germline V gene data show CDR1 as LGHDT and CDR2 as YNNKEL (reference sequence). CDR3 sequence: CASSQDLLSLYEQYF. CDR3 sequence (DNA): TGTGCCAGCAGCCAAGATCTGCTCTCGCTCTACGAGCAGTACTTC.

V and J are TRBV11-2 and TRBJ2-5; 8 nucleotides match TRBD1. Germline lookup yields CDR1 SGHAT and CDR2 FQNNGV. J was trimmed by 4 bases and V by 5 bases; bases with no gene match: 3. This CDR3 is built from 13 residues. The CDR3 coding sequence is TGTGCCAGCAGCCGGGACAGGCTAGAGACCCAGTACTTC. Amino acid sequence: CASSRDRLETQYF.

The sample holds many counts of this clonotype. The V gene is TRBV20-1, the J gene TRBJ1-4; D might be TRBD1 (5 bases). The V and J ends lost 2 bases and 7 bases respectively, with 5 bases between them. The CDR3 runs 11 residues. Per germline, CDR1 DFQATT and CDR2 SNEGSKA (reference sequence). CDR3 protein: CSARQGEKLFF. The CDR3 DNA reads as TGCAGTGCTAGACAGGGTGAAAAACTGTTTTTT.

This clonotype was seen only a few times. The chain uses TRBV20-1 and TRBJ2-7, with TRBD2 matching over 9 bases. The J segment lost 3 bases and the V segment lost 1 base, leaving 4 bases of the junction unmatched. CDR3 size: 14 residues. Germline assignment: CDR1 DFQATT and CDR2 SNEGSKA (reference sequence). CDR3 coding DNA: TGCAGTGCTAGAGGACTAGCGGCCCTCTACGAGCAGTACTTC. Translating gives CSARGLAALYEQYF.

This clonotype was recorded many times. The chain employs TRBV6-6 and TRBJ1-1; 7 bases map to TRBD1. The CDR3 totals 14 residues. Trimming removed 0 bases from V and 6 bases from J; junction bases left unmatched: 4. In germline, CDR1 is MNHNY, CDR2 SVGAGI (reference sequence). CDR3 sequence (DNA): TGTGCCAGCAGTTACTCAGCAGGGGGGGCTGAAGCTTTCTTT. It encodes CASSYSAGGAEAFF.

This clonotype was detected ten times or more. The chain combines TRBV11-2 with TRBJ2-5; 9 nucleotides agree with TRBD2. The CDR3 extends over 15 amino acids. Germline lookup yields CDR1 SGHAT and CDR2 FQNNGV. The J segment lost 4 bases and the V segment lost 4 bases, leaving 7 bases of the junction unmatched. As DNA, the CDR3 is TGTGCCAGCAGCTCCCTCGGAGCGGGAGGAGAGACCCAGTACTTC. It yields the protein CASSSLGAGGETQYF.

This clonotype came up many times. CDR3 amino acids: CASSPPAGPEQYF. The CDR3 nucleotides are TGTGCCAGCTCACCACCGGCGGGGCCCGAGCAGTACTTC. The chain recombines TRBV18 with TRBJ2-7, with a possible D match to TRBD2 (6 bases). Trimming stripped 0 bases from V and 6 bases from J, with 9 bases between. Germline CDR1 is KGHSH and CDR2 is LQKENI. The CDR3 is 13 residues long.

This clonotype appeared a single time. The chain couples TRBV5-1 to TRBJ1-4; no clear D gene. Trimming left V 3 bases short and J 0 bases short, with 9 bases between. Germline V gene data show CDR1 as SGHRS and CDR2 as YFSETQ. The CDR3 totals 15 residues. In DNA, the CDR3 is TGCGCCAGCAGCTCCTCGGAACCAACTAATGAAAAACTGTTTTTT. The encoded protein is CASSSSEPTNEKLFF.

This clonotype occurred many times. The chain joins TRBV20-1 to TRBJ1-2; no clear D. The CDR3 is made up of 12 amino acids. The ends were cut back, 3 bases at V and 4 bases at J, with 9 bases in the middle. Per germline, CDR1 DFQATT and CDR2 SNEGSKA (reference sequence). This CDR3 is CSASSPSYGYTF. DNA of the CDR3: TGCAGTGCTAGTTCCCCCTCCTATGGCTACACCTTC.

This clonotype came up many times. This rearrangement joins TRBV5-1 to TRBJ2-2; TRBD1 matches at 9 bases. Germline V CDR1 and CDR2: SGHRS, YFSETQ. The V and J ends lost 4 bases and 6 bases, in that order; junction bases with no gene match: 7. This CDR3 has 15 residues. CDR3 nucleotides: TGCGCCAGCAGCGTTCGGGACAGGGATGCCGGGGAGCTGTTTTTT. Its translation is CASSVRDRDAGELFF. Using reference TRBV5-1 and TRBJ2-2 for the parts outside the CDR3, the full variable domain is KAGVTQTPRYLIKTRGQQVTLSCSPISGHRSVSWYQQTPGQGLQFLFEYFSETQRNKGNFPGRFSGRQFSNSRSEMNVSTLELGDSALYLCASSVRDRDAGELFFGEGSRLTVL.

This clonotype appeared many times. The rearrangement joins TRBV11-2 to TRBJ2-7; D may be TRBD1 (6 bases). Per the germline V gene, CDR1 is SGHAT and CDR2 is FQNNGV. The CDR3 is 14 residues long. The V end lost 7 bases, the J end lost 0 bases, and 13 bases lay between the germline ends. Here the CDR3 reads CASTLWTVSYEQYF. In nucleotides, the CDR3 is TGTGCCAGCACCCTCTGGACAGTCTCCTACGAGCAGTACTTC.

This clonotype was detected only a few times. V usage is TRBV6-5 and J usage is TRBJ2-2; 7 bases are a match to TRBD1. Germline V CDR1 and CDR2: MNHEY, SVGAGI. After removal of 5 bases from V and 6 bases from J, the junction contained 6 bases not matched to a gene. The CDR3 totals 14 residues. The CDR3: CASSRQGRPGELFF. The CDR3 DNA sequence: TGTGCCAGCAGTCGACAGGGAAGACCCGGGGAGCTGTTTTTT.

This clonotype was observed at least ten times. This rearrangement joins TRBV6-5 to TRBJ2-7; TRBD1 aligns across 8 bases. The CDR3 covers 13 residues. V was clipped by 6 bases and J by 6 bases; unmatched bases: 7. Germline CDR1 and CDR2: MNHEY and SVGAGI. CDR3 sequence reads: CASSRQGTSEQYF. CDR3 coding DNA: TGTGCCAGCAGCCGACAGGGGACAAGCGAGCAGTACTTC.

This clonotype was recorded many times. The rearrangement uses TRBV6-1 and TRBJ2-7; 12 nucleotides align to TRBD1. This CDR3 is 16 amino acids long. The ends lost 5 bases at V and 6 bases at J; junction bases unmatched: 11. The V gene's germline CDR1 is MNHNS and CDR2 SASEGT. Here the CDR3 reads CASSSAPGQGAGEQYF. The CDR3 DNA follows: TGTGCCAGCAGTTCGGCTCCGGGACAGGGGGCAGGCGAGCAGTACTTC.

This clonotype was recorded a few times. At one boundary the junction diverges from the germline segment, which might be a read error. J is TRBJ2-1 and V is TRBV6-5; D is perhaps TRBD1 (6 bases). This CDR3 has 13 residues. Germline CDR1 MNHEY, CDR2 SVGAGI. The CDR3 DNA sequence: TGTGCCAGCACCCCAGGACAGTACAGTGAGCAGTTCTTC. This codes for CASTPGQYSEQFF.

This clonotype was picked up many times. The rearrangement uses TRBV11-3 and TRBJ2-2, with D perhaps TRBD1 (6 bases). V gave up 0 bases and J gave up 1 base, with 15 bases separating them. Germline V gives CDR1 SGHNT, CDR2 YENEEA. The CDR3 extends over 18 amino acids. The CDR3 DNA sequence: TGTGCCAGCAGCTTAGACTCCTGGGGGCGGAGGAACACCGGGGAGCTGTTTTTT. This codes for CASSLDSWGRRNTGELFF. Looking up the rest from reference TRBV11-3 and TRBJ2-2 gives the full variable domain: EAGVVQSPRYKIIEKKQPVAFWCNPISGHNTLYWYLQNLGQGPELLIRYENEEAVDDSQLPKDRFSAERLKGVDSTLKIQPAELGDSAVYLCASSLDSWGRRNTGELFFGEGSRLTVL.

The chain carries TRBV6-1 and TRBJ2-7; no definite D call. The CDR3 consists of 13 residues. V was shortened by 4 bases and J by 5 bases, with 12 bases between the two germline ends. Per the germline V gene, CDR1 is MNHNS and CDR2 is SASEGT. The chain's CDR3 is CASSGRLQDEQYF. CDR3 coding DNA: TGTGCCAGCAGTGGGAGATTGCAAGACGAGCAGTACTTC.